Following are 30 T cell receptor beta chains from one sample sequenced in a study of T cell repertoires in cytomegalovirus infection. TCRdb redid the calling of the reads with MiXCR, one entry per CDR3 protein. Seen here are about 100,000 distinct CDR3 sequences, 16% observed once, and the top ten hold around 8.5%. Sequencing was performed on PBMCs. All receptors derive from a human donor in good health (CMV status not recorded). Some clones in this sample may be carry-over from other donors' samples.

In DNA form, the CDR3 reads TGTGCCAGCAGCCAAGAAGTCGAGTTGGGCGGGGGGCAGTTCTTC. This gives the protein CASSQEVELGGGQFF. The genes are TRBV2 and TRBJ2-1; 7 bases are shared with TRBD2. The CDR3 runs 15 residues. V dropped 6 bases and J dropped 12; count of bases not matched to a gene: 17. Germline V gives CDR1 SNHLY, CDR2 FYNNEI. Full variable domain (rest looked up from reference TRBV2 and TRBJ2-1): EPEVTQTPSHQVTQMGQEVILRCVPISNHLYFYWYRQILGQKVEFLVSFYNNEISEKSEIFDDQFSVERPDGSNFTLKIRSTKLEDSAMYFCASSQEVELGGGQFFGPGTRLTVL.

This clonotype has at least ten counts. This chain joins TRBV12-3 or TRBV12-4 and TRBJ1-2; TRBD1 aligns across 10 bases. CDR3 length equals 14 residues. V lost 5 bases to trimming and J lost 3 bases; unmatched junction nucleotides: 3. The CDR3 bases are TGTGCCAGCAGTAGGGGACAGGGGTACTATGGCTACACCTTC. Protein: CASSRGQGYYGYTF.

This clonotype was observed a handful of times. V is TRBV27 and J is TRBJ1-1; 10 bases align to TRBD1. Germline CDR1 is MNHEY and CDR2 is SMNVEV (reference sequence). The CDR3 length is 14 residues. V lost 6 bases and J lost 3; bases outside the gene matches: 4. The CDR3 nucleotides read TGTGCCAGCAGGGACAGGGGGTTCCACACTGAAGCTTTCTTT. Its translation: CASRDRGFHTEAFF.

This clonotype was seen a handful of times. The rearrangement uses TRBV7-9 and TRBJ1-2, with D tentatively TRBD1 (6 bases). Germline V lookup: CDR1 SEHNR, CDR2 FQNEAQ (reference sequence). The V end was cut by 4 bases, the J end by 4 bases, with 19 bases between. The CDR3 extends over 16 amino acids. The chain's CDR3 is CASSSDTGSGTYGYTF. The DNA of the CDR3 is TGTGCCAGCAGCTCGGACACAGGGTCTGGTACCTATGGCTACACCTTC.

This clonotype appeared a few times. CDR3 nucleotides: TGCAGCGTTGATAGAGCCGGGACCGGGGAGCTGTTTTTT. It encodes CSVDRAGTGELFF. The chain combines TRBV29-1 with TRBJ2-2; D uncertain. The V gene's germline CDR1 is SQVTM and CDR2 ANQGSEA. This CDR3 contains 13 residues. V was clipped by 3 bases and J by 5 bases, with 10 bases between them.

V gene TRBV28 combines with J gene TRBJ1-5; D may be TRBD1 (6 bases). Germline V gene sequence: CDR1 MDHEN, CDR2 SYDVKM. The V end was cut by 11 bases, the J end by 0 bases, with 20 bases between. This CDR3 has 16 amino acids. Here the CDR3 reads CAASRGGRYSNQPQHF. CDR3 bases: TGTGCCGCCAGCCGAGGGGGACGGTATAGCAATCAGCCCCAGCATTTT.

The chain joins TRBV5-4 to TRBJ1-1, with D tentatively TRBD1 (5 bases). The CDR3 runs 13 residues. The V gene lost 4 bases and the J gene lost 3 bases, with 10 bases spanning the gap. CDR1 is SGHNT, CDR2 YYREEE, per germline (reference sequence). For the CDR3, the DNA is TGTGCCAGCAGCGGGGGTGGGGACACTGAAGCTTTCTTT. Amino acid sequence: CASSGGGDTEAFF. Variable domain in full (rest from reference TRBV5-4 and TRBJ1-1): ETGVTQSPTHLIKTRGQQVTLRCSSQSGHNTVSWYQQALGQGPQFIFQYYREEENGRGNFPPRFSGLQFPNYSSELNVNALELDDSALYLCASSGGGDTEAFFGQGTRLTVV.

This chain connects TRBV4-1 to TRBJ1-4; the match to TRBD1 covers 8 bases. From germline, CDR1 is MGHRA and CDR2 YSYEKL. CDR3 length equals 16 residues. V was clipped by 4 bases and J by 7 bases; unmatched bases: 11. The CDR3 reads CASSRIFGQGGEKLFF. Written as DNA, the CDR3 is TGCGCCAGCAGCCGAATTTTCGGACAGGGCGGTGAAAAACTGTTTTTT.

This clonotype was detected a few times. The chain is built from TRBV20-1 and TRBJ1-2; tentatively, D is TRBD1 (6 bases). In germline, CDR1 is DFQATT, CDR2 SNEGSKA (reference sequence). CDR3 size: 15 residues. V was cut by 2 bases and J by 0 bases, with 13 bases left in between. CDR3 residues: CSARWGAGANYGYTF. In nucleotides, the CDR3 is TGCAGTGCTAGATGGGGCGCAGGGGCTAACTATGGCTACACCTTC.

This clonotype was recorded at least ten times. V gene TRBV12-3 or TRBV12-4 combines with J gene TRBJ1-2; 11 bases align to TRBD1. With 2 bases clipped from V and 5 bases from J, the junction kept 10 bases outside the gene matches. CDR3 size: 17 residues. Here the CDR3 reads CASSLRDRGERRYGYTF. The CDR3 nucleotides are TGTGCCAGCAGTTTACGGGACAGGGGGGAACGGAGGTATGGCTACACCTTC.

This clonotype came up many times. The chain joins TRBV7-2 to TRBJ2-2; the match to TRBD1 covers 8 bases. Germline V gene data show CDR1 as SGHTA and CDR2 as FQGNSA. This CDR3 contains 15 residues. The V gene end was trimmed by 5 bases and the J gene end by 12 bases; junction bases not matched to a gene: 14. The CDR3 region is CASSPRQGLGGQLFF. The CDR3 bases are TGTGCCAGCAGCCCCCGACAGGGGTTGGGCGGTCAGCTGTTTTTT.

V is TRBV27 and J is TRBJ1-2; 9 nucleotides line up with TRBD1. CDR1 MNHEY and CDR2 SMNVEV come from the germline V gene (reference sequence). The CDR3 spans 14 residues. Losses at the gene ends were 5 bases for V and 6 bases for J; bases not matched to a gene: 7. CDR3: CASSPQGARNGYTF. The CDR3 DNA sequence: TGTGCCAGCAGTCCACAGGGGGCACGGAATGGCTACACCTTC.

This clonotype was observed at least ten times. The rearrangement links TRBV7-2 to TRBJ1-2, with 10 positions matching TRBD1. Germline V gene lookup returns CDR1 SGHTA and CDR2 FQGNSA. V lost 3 bases to trimming and J lost 4 bases; unmatched junction nucleotides: 2. CDR3 length equals 14 residues. CDR3 sequence reads: CASSFDRGLYGYTF. CDR3 nucleotides: TGTGCCAGCAGCTTTGACAGGGGGCTCTATGGCTACACCTTC.

Ten or more counts support this clonotype. V and J are TRBV2 and TRBJ2-7; either TRBD1 or TRBD2 may fit D (6 bases each). CDR3 size: 14 residues. The germline CDR1 and CDR2 sequences are SNHLY and FYNNEI. Between the trimmed V and J ends, which lost 0 bases and 3 bases, there was a span of 9 bases. The CDR3 region has the DNA TGTGCCAGCAGTGAAGCGGGGGGCCTCTACGAGCAGTACTTC. Amino acid sequence: CASSEAGGLYEQYF. Variable domain in full (rest from reference TRBV2 and TRBJ2-7): EPEVTQTPSHQVTQMGQEVILRCVPISNHLYFYWYRQILGQKVEFLVSFYNNEISEKSEIFDDQFSVERPDGSNFTLKIRSTKLEDSAMYFCASSEAGGLYEQYFGPGTRLTVT.

This clonotype was observed many times. J is TRBJ2-2 and V is TRBV7-2; TRBD2 aligns across 8 bases. CDR3 length: 16 amino acids. The V gene's germline CDR1 is SGHTA and CDR2 FQGNSA. The V segment lost 3 bases and the J segment 3 bases; nucleotides outside the gene matches: 6. The CDR3, as DNA: TGTGCCAGCAGCTTCCAAGCGGGGGAGTACACCGGGGAGCTGTTTTTT. Its translation: CASSFQAGEYTGELFF.

This clonotype has at least ten counts. This sequence joins TRBV12-3 or TRBV12-4 and TRBJ1-3, with D maybe TRBD1 (5 bases). The CDR3 runs to 14 residues. Between the trimmed V and J ends, which lost 3 bases and 2 bases, there was a span of 8 bases. The chain's CDR3 is CASSFGATGNTIYF. In DNA, the CDR3 is TGTGCCAGCAGTTTCGGGGCTACTGGAAACACCATATATTTT.

The sample holds many counts of this clonotype. V is TRBV7-2 and J is TRBJ2-7; no firm D call. The CDR3 is 14 amino acids. V was clipped by 8 bases and J by 2 bases, with 16 bases between them. CDR1 SGHTA and CDR2 FQGNSA come from the germline V gene. The CDR3 here is CASVVKTGPYEQYF. Here the CDR3 DNA reads TGTGCCAGCGTAGTAAAGACCGGCCCCTACGAGCAGTACTTC.

CDR3 DNA sequence: TGTGCCAGCAGTTTATCAGGGGAGGGAAATCAGCCCCAGCATTTT. Translated: CASSLSGEGNQPQHF. The chain employs TRBV6-2 or TRBV6-3 and TRBJ1-5; maybe TRBD1 (6 bases). The CDR3 sequence is 15 residues long. The germline CDR1 and CDR2 sequences are MNHEY and SVGEGT. The V and J ends lost 4 bases and 4 bases respectively, with 14 bases between them.

This clonotype was observed many times. J is TRBJ1-2 and V is TRBV12-3 or TRBV12-4; the D is unclear. The CDR3 totals 14 residues. V was trimmed by 2 bases and J by 8 bases, leaving 15 bases between them. The CDR3 sequence: CASSLLTARVGYTF. The CDR3 DNA follows: TGTGCCAGCAGTTTACTTACAGCGAGGGTAGGCTACACCTTC.

With respect to this clonotype: This may arise from a read error, as a much more abundant clone is one base away. The CDR3 spells CASSRLQSGTIFF. CDR3 nucleotide sequence: TGCGCCAGCAGCCGCCTCCAGTCGGGCACCATATTTTTT. The chain uses TRBV4-1 and TRBJ1-3; no clear D gene. CDR1 and CDR2 from the germline V gene are MGHRA and YSYEKL. This CDR3 contains 13 residues.

This clonotype was seen at least ten times. The genes are TRBV7-2 and TRBJ1-1; D is perhaps TRBD1 (6 bases). Germline V CDR1 and CDR2: SGHTA, FQGNSA. The CDR3 spans 13 residues. V was shortened by 1 base and J by 8 bases, with 11 bases between the two germline ends. CDR3 protein: CASSLVGAVEAFF. CDR3 bases: TGTGCCAGCAGCTTAGTGGGGGCTGTGGAAGCTTTCTTT.

There are a few counts of this clonotype. This chain uses TRBV20-1 with TRBJ2-2; 9 bases align to TRBD1. The CDR3 has 15 amino acids. The trim removed 0 bases at V and 3 bases at J, leaving 2 bases unmatched. CDR1 and CDR2 (germline): DFQATT, SNEGSKA (reference sequence). The CDR3 region has the DNA TGCAGTGCTAGAGAGGACAGGGGCGACACCGGGGAGCTGTTTTTT. This translates into CSAREDRGDTGELFF.

This clonotype was found a few times. This chain links TRBV6-1 with TRBJ1-1, with D possibly matching TRBD1 (6 bases). Germline-derived CDR1 and CDR2 are MNHNS and SASEGT. Trimming removed 8 bases at V and 10 bases at J, with 17 bases between. The CDR3 covers 12 residues. CDR3 protein: CASAGDVSVAFF. CDR3 coding DNA: TGTGCCAGCGCAGGGGACGTCTCCGTAGCTTTCTTT.

The rearrangement uses TRBV20-1 and TRBJ1-1, with D unresolved. Germline V gene lookup returns CDR1 DFQATT and CDR2 SNEGSKA (reference sequence). Between the trimmed V and J ends, which lost 2 bases and 6 bases, there was a span of 7 bases. The CDR3 sequence is 11 residues long. CDR3 sequence (DNA): TGCAGTGCTAGAAGGGATCCTGAAGCTTTCTTT. Translated, it gives CSARRDPEAFF.

This clonotype was seen ten or more times. In nucleotides, the CDR3 is TGTGCCAGCATTCCCCACCGGTTCGTCTCCTACAATGAGCAGTTCTTC. Translated, it gives CASIPHRFVSYNEQFF. The chain combines TRBV7-8 with TRBJ2-1; no clear D. The CDR3 contains 16 residues. Germline loops: CDR1 SGHVS, CDR2 FQNEAQ. V was pared by 7 bases and J by 0 bases, with 16 bases between. The variable domain in full, with the rest retrieved from reference TRBV7-8 and TRBJ2-1, is GAGVSQSPRYKVAKRGQDVALRCDPISGHVSLFWYQQALGQGPEFLTYFQNEAQLDKSGLPSDRFFAERPEGSVSTLKIQRTQQEDSAVYLCASIPHRFVSYNEQFFGPGTRLTVL.

J is TRBJ2-7 and V is TRBV20-1, with D unclear. V lost 3 bases to trimming and J lost 4 bases, with 10 bases between them. The CDR3 runs 12 residues. Germline V gives CDR1 DFQATT, CDR2 SNEGSKA (reference sequence). For the CDR3, the DNA is TGCAGTGCTAGGAATGACGGTTACGAGCAGTACTTC. Amino acids: CSARNDGYEQYF.

The V and J genes are TRBV29-1 and TRBJ2-3; a possible D gene is TRBD1 (6 bases). Germline CDR1 reads SQVTM; CDR2 reads ANQGSEA. The CDR3 totals 14 residues. V was trimmed by 1 base and J by 6 bases, leaving 14 bases between them. CDR3 amino acids: CSVEGDTRRDTQYF. Written as DNA, the CDR3 is TGCAGCGTTGAAGGGGACACCCGCCGGGATACGCAGTATTTT.

This clonotype was counted many times. V and J are TRBV6-5 and TRBJ1-1, with D unresolved. The CDR3 totals 15 residues. Per the germline V gene, CDR1 is MNHEY and CDR2 is SVGAGI. The V gene lost 0 bases and the J gene lost 0 bases, with 8 bases spanning the gap. The CDR3 nucleotides are TGTGCCAGCAGTTACTCAGTCTGGATGAACACTGAAGCTTTCTTT. Translating it yields CASSYSVWMNTEAFF.

The chain has TRBV10-3 and TRBJ2-7, with D possibly matching TRBD2 (5 bases). The germline V gene has CDR1 ENHRY and CDR2 SYGVKD. V dropped 6 bases and J dropped 4 bases, with 10 bases sitting between them. There are 12 residues in the CDR3. CDR3 coding DNA: TGTGCCATCAGAGAGGGCGCGTACGAGCAGTACTTC. As protein: CAIREGAYEQYF.

This clonotype showed up just a few times. The chain recombines TRBV30 with TRBJ2-3; no definite D call. The CDR3 consists of 14 residues. CDR1 and CDR2 from the germline V gene are GTSNPN and SVGIG (reference sequence). Trimming took 0 bases from V and 4 from J, leaving 11 bases between them. CDR3 sequence: CAWSVERAPDTQYF. CDR3 sequence (DNA): TGTGCCTGGAGTGTGGAACGGGCCCCAGATACGCAGTATTTT.